The 30 T cell receptor beta chains below were found in one sample sequenced in a study of CD8 T cells in Susac syndrome. When the RNA was reverse transcribed, random hexamers were used with an input of roughly 0.45 to 1 ug. In TCRdb, the immunoSEQ multiplex PCR reads were re-called with MiXCR into one record per CDR3 protein. Here the sample spans 150,000 or so distinct CDR3 sequences, around 94% being singletons. The sample comprised CD4+ T cells from PBMCs. All receptors derive from a human donor with multiple sclerosis.

The CDR3 nucleotides read TGTGCCAGCAGCCCTAATTCAGGTGGCACAGATACGCAGTATTTT. Its translation is CASSPNSGGTDTQYF. The chain recombines TRBV4-2 with TRBJ2-3; D gene uncertain. V dropped 4 bases and J dropped 1 base, with 12 bases sitting between them. The CDR3 is 15 residues long. Germline CDR1 is LGHNA and CDR2 is YNFKEQ.

This clonotype showed up just once. The chain joins TRBV15 to TRBJ1-1, with D perhaps matching TRBD1 (5 bases). Trimming stripped 5 bases from V and 4 bases from J, with 11 bases between. CDR3 length equals 13 residues. CDR1 and CDR2 (germline): LNHNV, YYDKDF (reference sequence). The CDR3 reads CATSLSRGTEAFF. The CDR3 DNA sequence: TGTGCCACCAGCCTTTCTAGGGGCACTGAAGCTTTCTTT. The complete variable domain, with remaining parts taken from reference TRBV15 and TRBJ1-1, reads DAMVIQNPRYQVTQFGKPVTLSCSQTLNHNVMYWYQQKSSQAPKLLFHYYDKDFNNEADTPDNFQSRRPNTSFCFLDIRSPGLGDTAMYLCATSLSRGTEAFFGQGTRLTVV.

The chain links TRBV3-1 to TRBJ1-3; D uncertain. Germline V gives CDR1 LGHDT, CDR2 YNNKEL (reference sequence). V dropped 0 bases and J dropped 0 bases, with 6 bases sitting between them. This CDR3 has 15 amino acids. The CDR3 region is CASSQDSTSGNTIYF. The CDR3 DNA reads as TGTGCCAGCAGCCAAGACAGTACCTCTGGAAACACCATATATTTT. The whole variable domain, filled in from reference TRBV3-1 and TRBJ1-3, reads DTAVSQTPKYLVTQMGNDKSIKCEQNLGHDTMYWYKQDSKKFLKIMFSYNNKELIINETVPNRFSPKSPDKAHLNLHINSLELGDSAVYFCASSQDSTSGNTIYFGEGSWLTVV.

The rearrangement uses TRBV12-3 or TRBV12-4 and TRBJ2-7; TRBD2 matches 10 bases. V was pared by 6 bases and J by 0 bases, with 5 bases of the junction left unmatched. The CDR3 contains 15 residues. CDR3 nucleotide sequence: TGTGCCAGCAGAGGATCTAGCGGGGGCTCCTACGAGCAGTACTTC. This codes for CASRGSSGGSYEQYF.

The chain is built from TRBV12-3 or TRBV12-4 and TRBJ2-1; D might be TRBD1 or TRBD2, each matching 5 bases. The CDR3 spans 13 residues. The V and J ends lost 2 bases and 9 bases respectively, with 11 bases between them. CDR3 region: CASSLRGVSEQFF. The CDR3 DNA reads as TGTGCCAGCAGTTTAAGAGGGGTCAGTGAGCAGTTCTTC.

The chain employs TRBV6-5 and TRBJ2-7; TRBD2 aligns across 7 bases. Germline-derived CDR1 and CDR2 are MNHEY and SVGAGI. V was clipped by 5 bases and J by 0 bases; unmatched bases: 7. The CDR3 sequence is 15 residues long. The CDR3 region is CASSTSGVSSYEQYF. The CDR3, as DNA: TGTGCCAGCAGTACAAGCGGGGTAAGCTCCTACGAGCAGTACTTC.

V and J are TRBV7-3 and TRBJ2-5; possibly TRBD2 for D (6 bases). Trimming pared 1 base from V and 3 bases from J, leaving 12 bases between. Germline loops: CDR1 SGHTA, CDR2 FQGTGA. The CDR3 loop spans 15 amino acids. Here the CDR3 DNA reads TGTGCCAGCAGCTTAATCCCGGGGGACGAAGAGACCCAGTACTTC. It yields the protein CASSLIPGDEETQYF.

This chain links TRBV3-1 with TRBJ1-1, with 7 bases lining up with TRBD1. CDR3 length equals 14 residues. The ends lost 0 bases at V and 5 bases at J; junction bases unmatched: 3. Germline CDR1 is LGHDT and CDR2 is YNNKEL (reference sequence). CDR3 region: CASSQDSRGTEAFF. As DNA, the CDR3 is TGTGCCAGCAGCCAAGATAGCAGGGGGACTGAAGCTTTCTTT.

The chain recombines TRBV5-6 with TRBJ1-5; no firm D call. CDR3 length equals 13 residues. Germline lookup yields CDR1 SGHDT and CDR2 YYEEEE. Trimming stripped 1 base from V and 6 bases from J, with 8 bases between. The CDR3, as DNA: TGTGCCAGCAGCTTGAATCTCGTTCAGCCCCAGCATTTT. It encodes CASSLNLVQPQHF. The entire variable domain, with the rest obtained from reference TRBV5-6 and TRBJ1-5, is as follows: DAGVTQSPTHLIKTRGQQVTLRCSPKSGHDTVSWYQQALGQGPQFIFQYYEEEERQRGNFPDRFSGHQFPNYSSELNVNALLLGDSALYLCASSLNLVQPQHFGDGTRLSIL.

The V and J genes are TRBV29-1 and TRBJ2-2; 9 bases fit TRBD2. The CDR3 sequence is 13 residues long. Looked up from germline, CDR1 is SQVTM and CDR2 is ANQGSEA. Trimming took 6 bases from V and 5 from J; bases not matched to a gene: 4. The CDR3 nucleotides read TGCAGCGTCGCTAGCGGGATTACCGGGGAGCTGTTTTTT. Amino acid sequence: CSVASGITGELFF.

The V call is TRBV5-1, the J call TRBJ1-1; 8 positions agree with TRBD1. Losses at the gene ends were 2 bases for V and 5 bases for J; bases not matched to a gene: 8. The germline CDR1 and CDR2 sequences are SGHRS and YFSETQ. The CDR3 totals 15 residues. In nucleotides, the CDR3 is TGCGCCAGCAGCTTCCAGGGGGCCCGGATGACTGAAGCTTTCTTT. This translates into CASSFQGARMTEAFF.

This clonotype was seen a single time. The chain joins TRBV18 to TRBJ2-3; D unresolved. V was clipped by 6 bases and J by 1 base, with 11 bases between them. This CDR3 has 14 residues. CDR1 is KGHSH, CDR2 LQKENI, per germline. The CDR3 protein is CASSLNSGTDTQYF. The DNA for the CDR3 is TGTGCCAGCTCCCTCAACAGCGGCACAGATACGCAGTATTTT.

The rearrangement uses TRBV6-2 or TRBV6-3 and TRBJ2-7; D call uncertain. Trimming shortened V by 5 bases and J by 3 bases, and 14 bases separated the two germline ends. Germline CDR1 and CDR2: MNHEY and SVGEGT. The CDR3 runs 14 residues. CDR3 nucleotide sequence: TGTGCCAGCAGTGACCGACGAGGTAACTACGAGCAGTACTTC. Its protein is CASSDRRGNYEQYF.

This chain links TRBV18 with TRBJ2-3, with D unresolved. Deletions cut 0 bases from V and 0 bases from J, with 7 bases between. This CDR3 is 15 amino acids long. Per germline, CDR1 KGHSH and CDR2 LQKENI. CDR3 in DNA: TGTGCCAGCTCACCACCGTCTCATAGCACAGATACGCAGTATTTT. Residues: CASSPPSHSTDTQYF.

This clonotype was picked up one time. The chain is built from TRBV20-1 and TRBJ2-7, with 8 positions matching TRBD1. The CDR3 is 14 residues long. The V segment lost 0 bases and the J segment 6 bases; nucleotides outside the gene matches: 7. Germline CDR1 DFQATT, CDR2 SNEGSKA (reference sequence). The CDR3 bases are TGCAGTGCTAGAGAGCAGACAGGGGTAGGCGAGCAGTACTTC. It encodes CSAREQTGVGEQYF.

This clonotype appeared once. V usage is TRBV7-9 and J usage is TRBJ1-5, with 8 positions matching TRBD1. Germline V gives CDR1 SEHNR, CDR2 FQNEAQ (reference sequence). V dropped 4 bases and J dropped 7; count of bases not matched to a gene: 6. The CDR3 is 14 amino acids. This CDR3 is CASSSGQGGQPQHF. CDR3 nucleotides: TGTGCCAGCAGCTCCGGACAGGGTGGGCAGCCCCAGCATTTT. Full variable domain (missing parts from reference TRBV7-9 and TRBJ1-5): DTGVSQNPRHKITKRGQNVTFRCDPISEHNRLYWYRQTLGQGPEFLTYFQNEAQLEKSRLLSDRFSAERPKGSFSTLEIQRTEQGDSAMYLCASSSGQGGQPQHFGDGTRLSIL.

The rearrangement uses TRBV6-2 or TRBV6-3 and TRBJ2-5; possibly TRBD2 for D (6 bases). The CDR3 is 13 amino acids. Germline CDR1 is MNHEY and CDR2 is SVGEGT. Trimming took off 6 bases at V and 7 bases at J, with 15 bases between the two ends. The CDR3 DNA follows: TGTGCCAGCAGCCGCGGGGCTCCAGGGACCCAGTACTTC. This encodes CASSRGAPGTQYF.

The J gene is TRBJ2-1, the V gene TRBV20-1, with 11 nucleotides matching TRBD2. The CDR3 loop spans 14 amino acids. Germline V CDR1 and CDR2: DFQATT, SNEGSKA (reference sequence). Trimming cost V 5 bases and J 2 bases; bases outside gene matches: 2. CDR3: CSAGTSGAYNEQFF. DNA for the CDR3: TGCAGTGCTGGGACTAGCGGAGCCTACAATGAGCAGTTCTTC.

This sequence joins TRBV9 and TRBJ1-2; D is unresolved. The V gene lost 4 bases and the J gene lost 5 bases, with 18 bases spanning the gap. This CDR3 has 15 amino acids. The germline gives CDR1 SGDLS, CDR2 YYNGEE. In nucleotides, the CDR3 is TGTGCCAGCAGCCCGCATTCGGGCTCCACTTATGGCTACACCTTC. This encodes CASSPHSGSTYGYTF.

This chain links TRBV28 with TRBJ2-5, with D unresolved. The V gene lost 5 bases and the J gene lost 0 bases, with 7 bases spanning the gap. There are 13 residues in the CDR3. Germline V lookup: CDR1 MDHEN, CDR2 SYDVKM. CDR3: CASSNVYQETQYF. The DNA of the CDR3 is TGTGCCAGCAGTAACGTGTACCAAGAGACCCAGTACTTC.

CDR3 sequence: CASSLRGRLGYEQYF. The CDR3 DNA sequence: TGTGCCAGCAGTTTACGGGGGAGGCTGGGGTACGAGCAGTACTTC. This rearrangement joins TRBV27 to TRBJ2-7; D is possibly TRBD2 (6 bases). Germline lookup yields CDR1 MNHEY and CDR2 SMNVEV (reference sequence). This CDR3 comprises 15 residues. The V and J ends lost 2 bases and 4 bases respectively, with 15 bases between them.

The chain couples TRBV25-1 to TRBJ2-7; D gene unclear. The CDR3 has 13 residues. From germline, CDR1 is MGHDK and CDR2 SYGVNS. V was cut by 3 bases and J by 6 bases, with 12 bases left in between. The CDR3 reads CASSDHGSGEQYF. The CDR3 DNA reads TGTGCCAGCAGTGATCACGGGTCCGGCGAGCAGTACTTC.

The V gene is TRBV9, the J gene TRBJ1-2; 7 bases match TRBD1. The ends lost 4 bases at V and 4 bases at J; junction bases unmatched: 4. CDR3 length: 13 residues. Looked up from germline, CDR1 is SGDLS and CDR2 is YYNGEE. CDR3 coding DNA: TGTGCCAGCAGCACGGGACAGCTCTATGGCTACACCTTC. The encoded protein is CASSTGQLYGYTF.

The chain uses TRBV27 and TRBJ2-7; 8 bases are a match to TRBD1. The germline V gene encodes CDR1 MNHEY and CDR2 SMNVEV (reference sequence). This CDR3 is built from 12 residues. The V segment lost 5 bases and the J segment 6 bases; nucleotides outside the gene matches: 3. CDR3 coding DNA: TGTGCCAGCAGTCGCAGGGGGCGCGAGCAGTACTTC. Amino acid sequence: CASSRRGREQYF.

The chain employs TRBV30 and TRBJ1-3; D call uncertain. V was clipped by 0 bases and J by 0 bases, with 9 bases between them. The CDR3 loop spans 15 amino acids. The germline V gene encodes CDR1 GTSNPN and CDR2 SVGIG (reference sequence). As DNA, the CDR3 is TGTGCCTGGAGTGTAGATGGCAGCTCTGGAAACACCATATATTTT. Amino acid sequence: CAWSVDGSSGNTIYF.

The chain links TRBV29-1 to TRBJ1-5, with D hard to call. Trimming took off 7 bases at V and 3 bases at J, with 16 bases between the two ends. This CDR3 region has 14 residues. CDR1 and CDR2 from the germline V gene are SQVTM and ANQGSEA. CDR3 region: CSASRGSNNQPQHF. In nucleotides, the CDR3 is TGCAGCGCGTCACGAGGGAGCAACAATCAGCCCCAGCATTTT.

The chain employs TRBV7-2 and TRBJ1-1, with TRBD1 as a possible D gene (6 bases). Germline loops: CDR1 SGHTA, CDR2 FQGNSA. V shed 5 bases and J shed 5 bases, with 15 bases lying between them. The CDR3 is made up of 14 amino acids. The CDR3 DNA reads TGTGCCAGCAGCCTACAGACAGGATGGACTGAAGCTTTCTTT. This codes for CASSLQTGWTEAFF. Filled out from reference TRBV7-2 and TRBJ1-1, the complete variable domain reads GAGVSQSPSNKVTEKGKDVELRCDPISGHTALYWYRQSLGQGLEFLIYFQGNSAPDKSGLPSDRFSAERTGGSVSTLTIQRTQQEDSAVYLCASSLQTGWTEAFFGQGTRLTVV.

The chain recombines TRBV5-4 with TRBJ1-4; possibly TRBD1 for D (5 bases). CDR1 and CDR2 from the germline V gene are SGHNT and YYREEE (reference sequence). V lost 4 bases and J lost 6, with 16 bases in between. The CDR3 contains 15 residues. This chain's CDR3 is CASSLGPGGDEKLFF. As DNA, the CDR3 is TGTGCCAGCAGCCTCGGGCCCGGAGGGGATGAAAAACTGTTTTTT. The whole variable domain, remainder taken from reference TRBV5-4 and TRBJ1-4, is ETGVTQSPTHLIKTRGQQVTLRCSSQSGHNTVSWYQQALGQGPQFIFQYYREEENGRGNFPPRFSGLQFPNYSSELNVNALELDDSALYLCASSLGPGGDEKLFFGSGTQLSVL.

The CDR3 DNA reads as TGTGCCAGCAGTTCGGACTATGAAGAGACCCAGTACTTC. Amino acids: CASSSDYEETQYF. The chain combines TRBV27 with TRBJ2-5; D is possibly TRBD2 (6 bases). Trimming removed 4 bases at V and 3 bases at J, with 9 bases between. This CDR3 has 13 amino acids. Germline CDR1 and CDR2: MNHEY and SMNVEV (reference sequence).

The rearrangement uses TRBV6-5 and TRBJ1-2; D gene ambiguous. This CDR3 has 14 residues. Germline V lookup: CDR1 MNHEY, CDR2 SVGAGI. Trimming took 6 bases from V and 3 from J, leaving 14 bases between them. The CDR3 sequence is CASRPNHGDYGYTF. For the CDR3, the DNA is TGTGCCAGCAGACCCAACCACGGGGACTATGGCTACACCTTC.